The 32 T cell receptor beta chains listed next were all sequenced from one sample in a study of control samples from healthy donors and cancer patients. Using immunoSEQ multiplex PCR, the repertoire was profiled, and TCRdb retains in-frame clones only, with some absent. The sample lists under 70,000 clones; about 96% were seen once. Sequenced sample: blood. Receptor source: a woman aged 18-29 years in good health.

This chain uses TRBV5-6 with TRBJ2-5, with D unresolved. Per the germline V gene, CDR1 is SGHDT and CDR2 is YYEEEE. The CDR3 has 12 residues. The V end lost 5 bases, the J end lost 5 bases, and 10 bases lay between the germline ends. CDR3 DNA sequence: TGTGCCAGCAGTCTAGATTTGGAGACCCAGTACTTC. Protein product: CASSLDLETQYF. Based on the CDR3 plus reference TRBV5-6 and TRBJ2-5, the full variable domain is DAGVTQSPTHLIKTRGQQVTLRCSPKSGHDTVSWYQQALGQGPQFIFQYYEEEERQRGNFPDRFSGHQFPNYSSELNVNALLLGDSALYLCASSLDLETQYFGPGTRLLVL.

The rearrangement joins TRBV7-3 to TRBJ1-2; the D gene is possibly TRBD1 (6 bases). This CDR3 has 17 amino acids. Germline lookup yields CDR1 SGHTA and CDR2 FQGTGA. Trimming cost V 5 bases and J 9 bases, with 28 bases left between them. The CDR3 sequence is CASSPLAQGHSGGSYTF. The CDR3 DNA sequence: TGTGCCAGCAGCCCACTCGCCCAGGGACACTCCGGCGGGAGCTACACCTTC.

The V gene is TRBV6-2 or TRBV6-3, the J gene TRBJ2-4; D ambiguous. The V and J ends lost 2 bases and 0 bases respectively, with 11 bases between them. Per germline, CDR1 MNHEY and CDR2 SVGEGT. This CDR3 contains 16 residues. The CDR3 sequence is CASSYGVVLAKNIQYF. The CDR3 DNA reads TGTGCCAGCAGTTACGGAGTGGTCCTAGCCAAAAACATTCAGTACTTC.

The chain joins TRBV5-1 to TRBJ1-3; D may be TRBD1 (5 bases). V was clipped by 4 bases and J by 0 bases, with 20 bases between them. The CDR3 consists of 18 residues. Germline CDR1 and CDR2: SGHRS and YFSETQ. For the CDR3, the DNA is TGCGCCAGCAGCCTAGGGCCCGGGGGTGCTCTCTCTGGAAACACCATATATTTT. It yields the protein CASSLGPGGALSGNTIYF.

The chain couples TRBV6-4 to TRBJ2-2; no clear D gene. CDR3 length equals 13 residues. The germline V and J ends were trimmed by 0 bases and 4 bases, with 3 bases remaining between them. CDR1 MRHNA and CDR2 SNTAGT come from the germline V gene. The DNA for the CDR3 is TGTGCCAGCAGTGACTCAGGCACCGGGGAGCTGTTTTTT. It encodes CASSDSGTGELFF.

The rearrangement joins TRBV6-5 to TRBJ2-7; D gene unclear. CDR3 length equals 16 residues. Between the trimmed V and J ends, which lost 3 bases and 3 bases, there was a span of 18 bases. The germline V gene encodes CDR1 MNHEY and CDR2 SVGAGI. This CDR3 reads CASSYSGFSPLYEQYF. CDR3 nucleotides: TGTGCCAGCAGTTATTCCGGATTTTCGCCCCTCTACGAGCAGTACTTC.

The chain joins TRBV5-6 to TRBJ2-7; 11 nucleotides align to TRBD1. J was trimmed by 6 bases and V by 3 bases; bases with no gene match: 2. The CDR3 is 13 amino acids. From germline, CDR1 is SGHDT and CDR2 YYEEEE. The CDR3 protein is CASSSDRGREQYF. Here the CDR3 DNA reads TGTGCCAGCAGCTCGGACAGGGGGCGCGAGCAGTACTTC. Filled out from reference TRBV5-6 and TRBJ2-7, the complete variable domain reads DAGVTQSPTHLIKTRGQQVTLRCSPKSGHDTVSWYQQALGQGPQFIFQYYEEEERQRGNFPDRFSGHQFPNYSSELNVNALLLGDSALYLCASSSDRGREQYFGPGTRLTVT.

The rearrangement joins TRBV3-1 (or the pseudogene TRBV3-2) to TRBJ1-1, with TRBD1 as a possible D gene (6 bases). CDR1 is LGHDT, CDR2 YNNKEL, per germline (reference sequence). The CDR3 runs 17 residues. The V end was cut by 2 bases, the J end by 0 bases, with 16 bases between. CDR3 nucleotides: TGTGCCAGCAGCCAAACCTACAGGGCGCACATGAACACTGAAGCTTTCTTT. It yields the protein CASSQTYRAHMNTEAFF.

The chain carries TRBV3-1 (or the pseudogene TRBV3-2) and TRBJ2-1; no firm D call. Germline CDR1 is LGHDT and CDR2 is YNNKEL (reference sequence). Trimming took 1 base from V and 2 from J, leaving 9 bases between them. The CDR3 runs to 15 residues. The chain's CDR3 is CASSQGGEPYNEQFF. CDR3 sequence (DNA): TGTGCCAGCAGCCAAGGGGGTGAACCCTACAATGAGCAGTTCTTC.

The V gene is TRBV5-1, the J gene TRBJ2-7; TRBD2 matches 8 bases. With V trimmed by 4 bases and J by 3 bases, 3 bases remained unmatched. This CDR3 is built from 13 residues. Germline values: CDR1 SGHRS, CDR2 YFSETQ. The CDR3 region has the DNA TGCGCCAGCAGCGGGACTAGTCTCTACGAGCAGTACTTC. It codes for CASSGTSLYEQYF.

This chain links TRBV6-2 or TRBV6-3 with TRBJ1-2; D unresolved. Per the germline V gene, CDR1 is MNHEY and CDR2 is SVGEGT. Trimming shortened V by 3 bases and J by 4 bases, and 21 bases separated the two germline ends. This CDR3 contains 17 residues. In nucleotides, the CDR3 is TGTGCCAGCAGTTATACCAGTCGGGCCGTTTCCCCCTATGGCTACACCTTC. Protein: CASSYTSRAVSPYGYTF.

This chain uses TRBV12-3 or TRBV12-4 with TRBJ1-2, with D maybe TRBD1 (5 bases). The CDR3 length is 11 residues. V was shortened by 3 bases and J by 7 bases, with 6 bases between the two germline ends. CDR3 region: CASSFGGGYTF. Here the CDR3 DNA reads TGTGCCAGCAGTTTCGGGGGTGGCTACACCTTC.

This rearrangement joins TRBV28 to TRBJ2-5; TRBD2 matches 14 bases. Germline V gene lookup returns CDR1 MDHEN and CDR2 SYDVKM. Unmatched junction bases numbered 10, after V lost 6 bases and J lost 4 bases. The CDR3 runs to 17 residues. The CDR3: CASSSDPGLAGVETQYF. As DNA, the CDR3 is TGTGCCAGCAGCTCGGACCCGGGACTAGCGGGGGTAGAGACCCAGTACTTC.

The sample holds one count of this clone. The chain employs TRBV9 and TRBJ2-5; TRBD2 matches 12 bases. The ends lost 3 bases at V and 6 bases at J; junction bases unmatched: 6. This CDR3 comprises 15 residues. Germline CDR1 and CDR2: SGDLS and YYNGEE. This CDR3 reads CASSARLAGEQTQYF. In DNA, the CDR3 is TGTGCCAGCAGCGCGAGACTAGCGGGGGAACAGACCCAGTACTTC.

This sequence joins TRBV29-1 and TRBJ1-1, with 9 bases lining up with TRBD1. Germline CDR1 reads SQVTM; CDR2 reads ANQGSEA. The V segment lost 6 bases and the J segment 4 bases; nucleotides outside the gene matches: 9. The CDR3 consists of 14 residues. DNA of the CDR3: TGCAGCGTGCTTCCCTCGACAGGGGGCACTGAAGCTTTCTTT. This sequence encodes CSVLPSTGGTEAFF. The full variable domain, completed using reference TRBV29-1 and TRBJ1-1, is SAVISQKPSRDICQRGTSLTIQCQVDSQVTMMFWYRQQPGQSLTLIATANQGSEATYESGFVIDKFPISRPNLTFSTLTVSNMSPEDSSIYLCSVLPSTGGTEAFFGQGTRLTVV.

This clone was detected only once. The chain joins TRBV27 to TRBJ2-3; 9 bases fit TRBD2. Trimming at V came to 3 bases and at J to 7 bases, leaving 5 bases not matched to a gene. Germline CDR1 reads MNHEY; CDR2 reads SMNVEV (reference sequence). The CDR3 extends over 14 amino acids. The CDR3 loop reads CASSFGAGGYTQYF. Here the CDR3 DNA reads TGTGCCAGCAGTTTCGGAGCGGGGGGCTATACGCAGTATTTT.

V usage is TRBV7-8 and J usage is TRBJ1-1; maybe TRBD1 (5 bases). The CDR3 is 16 residues long. Germline values: CDR1 SGHVS, CDR2 FQNEAQ. V lost 0 bases, J lost 1 base, and 12 bases lay in between. The CDR3 nucleotides are TGTGCCAGCAGCTTAGCGCTGACAGTTAGGAACACTGAAGCTTTCTTT. Translated, it gives CASSLALTVRNTEAFF.

The V and J genes are TRBV2 and TRBJ1-1; a weak D match, TRBD1 (5 bases). Germline loops: CDR1 SNHLY, CDR2 FYNNEI. V lost 3 bases, J lost 7 bases, and 9 bases lay in between. The CDR3 consists of 12 residues. As DNA, the CDR3 is TGTGCCAGCAGTGAGGGACGGTATGAAGCTTTCTTT. Its protein product is CASSEGRYEAFF.

This clone was found once. The junction does not match germline at one end; this may be a read error. V and J are TRBV7-7 and TRBJ2-1; the D gene could be TRBD1 or TRBD2 (5 bases each). The germline V gene has CDR1 SSHAT and CDR2 FNYEAQ (reference sequence). The CDR3 consists of 15 residues. CDR3 sequence: CASSLGDPSYNEQFF. CDR3 sequence (DNA): TGTGCTAGCAGCCTCGGGGACCCCTCCTACAATGAGCAGTTCTTC.

V and J are TRBV6-1 and TRBJ2-7; a possible D gene is TRBD2 (5 bases). CDR1 MNHNS and CDR2 SASEGT come from the germline V gene. V dropped 2 bases and J dropped 3 bases, with 17 bases sitting between them. The CDR3 has 16 amino acids. The CDR3 is CASSELWKRLNYEQYF. In nucleotides, the CDR3 is TGTGCCAGCAGTGAACTGTGGAAGCGGTTGAACTACGAGCAGTACTTC.

The J gene is TRBJ2-7, the V gene TRBV3-1 (or the pseudogene TRBV3-2); TRBD1 matches at 7 bases. CDR1 LGHDT and CDR2 YNNKEL come from the germline V gene (reference sequence). The trim removed 4 bases at V and 9 bases at J, leaving 9 bases unmatched. CDR3 length equals 13 residues. CDR3 residues: CASSPPLGQPQYF. CDR3 nucleotides: TGTGCCAGCAGCCCCCCTTTGGGACAGCCGCAGTACTTC.

This rearrangement joins TRBV11-2 to TRBJ1-1, with a weak D call TRBD1 (5 bases). Trimming took 1 base from V and 11 from J, leaving 11 bases between them. The V gene's germline CDR1 is SGHAT and CDR2 FQNNGV. This CDR3 is built from 12 residues. CDR3 residues: CASSLVGGSAFF. As DNA, the CDR3 is TGTGCCAGCAGCTTAGTCGGGGGTAGCGCTTTCTTT.

The chain combines TRBV4-1 with TRBJ1-3; TRBD1 matches 8 bases. With V trimmed by 0 bases and J by 4 bases, 2 bases remained unmatched. CDR1 and CDR2 from the germline V gene are MGHRA and YSYEKL. This CDR3 has 15 residues. DNA for the CDR3: TGCGCCAGCAGCCAAGAATACAGGGGGGGAAACACCATATATTTT. Protein: CASSQEYRGGNTIYF.

This chain links TRBV25-1 with TRBJ1-2, with TRBD1 as a possible D gene (6 bases). CDR3 length: 17 amino acids. Trimming left V 6 bases short and J 1 base short, with 21 bases between. The germline CDR1 and CDR2 sequences are MGHDK and SYGVNS. The CDR3 DNA is TGTGCCAGCAGAGGAGACAGGTTTAATGATTTTAACTATGGCTACACCTTC. Amino acids: CASRGDRFNDFNYGYTF.

V usage is TRBV10-2 and J usage is TRBJ1-1; D is perhaps TRBD1 (5 bases). V was cut by 0 bases and J by 0 bases, with 8 bases left in between. Germline CDR1 is WSHSY and CDR2 is SAAADI. The CDR3 length is 15 residues. CDR3 protein: CASSESGALNTEAFF. The CDR3 DNA is TGCGCCAGCAGTGAGTCTGGGGCCCTGAACACTGAAGCTTTCTTT.

This clone was detected only a few times. The chain couples TRBV29-1 to TRBJ1-6; perhaps TRBD1 as D (5 bases). This CDR3 contains 12 residues. The germline gives CDR1 SQVTM, CDR2 ANQGSEA. The V end was cut by 6 bases, the J end by 4 bases, with 7 bases between. The CDR3 loop reads CSVGEYNSPLHF. DNA for the CDR3: TGCAGCGTGGGGGAATATAATTCACCCCTCCACTTT.

The chain joins TRBV11-2 to TRBJ1-1; TRBD1 matches 9 bases. This CDR3 spans 16 amino acids. In germline, CDR1 is SGHAT, CDR2 FQNNGV. The V gene end was trimmed by 6 bases and the J gene end by 3 bases; junction bases not matched to a gene: 11. CDR3 region: CASRQGTGLGDTEAFF. Here the CDR3 DNA reads TGTGCCAGCAGGCAAGGGACAGGGCTTGGGGACACTGAAGCTTTCTTT. The full variable domain, with the rest looked up from reference TRBV11-2 and TRBJ1-1, is EAGVAQSPRYKIIEKRQSVAFWCNPISGHATLYWYQQILGQGPKLLIQFQNNGVVDDSQLPKDRFSAERLKGVDSTLKIQPAKLEDSAVYLCASRQGTGLGDTEAFFGQGTRLTVV.

The J gene is TRBJ1-6, the V gene TRBV7-8; D is unclear. CDR1 is SGHVS, CDR2 FQNEAQ, per germline. Trimming took 2 bases from V and 6 from J, leaving 11 bases between them. This CDR3 spans 15 amino acids. CDR3 DNA sequence: TGTGCCAGCAGCTTAAAGTCCGGATTTAATTCACCCCTCCACTTT. Its translation is CASSLKSGFNSPLHF.

This clone was observed a single time. The genes are TRBV11-3 and TRBJ2-1; TRBD1 might be the D (5 bases). This CDR3 has 13 amino acids. CDR1 is SGHNT and CDR2 is YENEEA in the germline V gene. Trimming removed 2 bases at V and 7 bases at J, with 9 bases between. CDR3 in amino acids: CASSLRGYNEQFF. CDR3 DNA sequence: TGTGCCAGCAGCTTAAGGGGATATAATGAGCAGTTCTTC.

This clone appeared a single time. This chain joins TRBV19 and TRBJ1-5; D gene uncertain. Germline V gives CDR1 LNHDA, CDR2 SQIVND (reference sequence). This CDR3 is built from 12 residues. V lost 7 bases, J lost 2 bases, and 6 bases lay in between. The CDR3 region has the DNA TGTGCCAGTAAGGAGGGCAATCAGCCCCAGCATTTT. Its protein product is CASKEGNQPQHF.

The chain recombines TRBV28 with TRBJ1-1, with D maybe TRBD1 (5 bases). This CDR3 is built from 14 residues. Germline assignment: CDR1 MDHEN and CDR2 SYDVKM. V was shortened by 2 bases and J by 5 bases, with 12 bases between the two germline ends. As DNA, the CDR3 is TGTGCCAGCAGTTTAGGTAGGGGAGGTACTGAAGCTTTCTTT. Translation gives CASSLGRGGTEAFF.

The gene calls are TRBV5-1 and TRBJ2-2; the D is unclear. V lost 3 bases and J lost 1, with 7 bases in between. The CDR3 spans 14 residues. Germline V gives CDR1 SGHRS, CDR2 YFSETQ. For the CDR3, the DNA is TGCGCCAGCAGCTCAGGAGAGAACACCGGGGAGCTGTTTTTT. Amino acids: CASSSGENTGELFF. Full variable domain (rest looked up from reference TRBV5-1 and TRBJ2-2): KAGVTQTPRYLIKTRGQQVTLSCSPISGHRSVSWYQQTPGQGLQFLFEYFSETQRNKGNFPGRFSGRQFSNSRSEMNVSTLELGDSALYLCASSSGENTGELFFGEGSRLTVL.